Below are 22 T cell receptor beta chains sequenced from a single sample in a study of shared clonotypes between healthy human individuals. Naive CD8 populations comprised CD45RO-negative cells positively selected for CCR7, excluding terminally differentiated effector memory CD45RA+ cells. The repertoire was sequenced with immunoSEQ multiplex PCR; TCRdb's copy has only in-frame clones and lacks some. The sample includes 1.5 million to 2.5 million clones, 85% to 95% of them seen just once. The sample taken for sequencing was naive CD8+ T cells sorted from blood. All receptors come from a man younger than 35 in good health.

The rearrangement links TRBV28 to TRBJ1-4; D perhaps matches TRBD1 (5 bases). The germline gives CDR1 MDHEN, CDR2 SYDVKM. The CDR3 extends over 17 amino acids. The V end was cut by 1 base, the J end by 8 bases, with 20 bases between. CDR3 nucleotides: TGTGCCAGCAGTTTATTTGAGGTTTCGGGGGATCGGGAAAAACTGTTTTTT. Amino acids: CASSLFEVSGDREKLFF. Looking up the rest from reference TRBV28 and TRBJ1-4 gives the full variable domain: DVKVTQSSRYLVKRTGEKVFLECVQDMDHENMFWYRQDPGLGLRLIYFSYDVKMKEKGDIPEGYSVSREKKERFSLILESASTNQTSMYLCASSLFEVSGDREKLFFGSGTQLSVL.

The gene calls are TRBV19 and TRBJ2-7; 9 nucleotides match TRBD2. V dropped 5 bases and J dropped 0; count of bases not matched to a gene: 5. The germline V gene has CDR1 LNHDA and CDR2 SQIVND (reference sequence). CDR3 length: 15 residues. The CDR3: CASSWTSDSSYEQYF. DNA for the CDR3: TGTGCCAGTAGTTGGACTAGCGACAGCTCCTACGAGCAGTACTTC. Looking up the rest from reference TRBV19 and TRBJ2-7 gives the full variable domain: DGGITQSPKYLFRKEGQNVTLSCEQNLNHDAMYWYRQDPGQGLRLIYYSQIVNDFQKGDIAEGYSVSREKKESFPLTVTSAQKNPTAFYLCASSWTSDSSYEQYFGPGTRLTVT.

This chain connects TRBV7-9 to TRBJ2-4, with TRBD1 matching over 7 bases. Trimming removed 1 base from V and 2 bases from J; junction bases left unmatched: 2. This CDR3 contains 15 residues. Germline CDR1 and CDR2: SEHNR and FQNEAQ (reference sequence). In DNA, the CDR3 is TGTGCCAGCAGCTTAGGGGGACAGTCCAAAAACATTCAGTACTTC. It specifies CASSLGGQSKNIQYF.

The table lists this clone with a count of one. The J gene is TRBJ2-1, the V gene TRBV30; no definite D call. The CDR3 covers 13 residues. The germline V gene has CDR1 GTSNPN and CDR2 SVGIG (reference sequence). The ends were cut back, 0 bases at V and 5 bases at J, with 8 bases in the middle. CDR3 loop: CAWSVTADNEQFF. For the CDR3, the DNA is TGTGCCTGGAGTGTAACGGCCGACAATGAGCAGTTCTTC.

The chain employs TRBV27 and TRBJ1-1, with D hard to call. V lost 4 bases to trimming and J lost 3 bases, with 6 bases between them. CDR1 and CDR2 from the germline V gene are MNHEY and SMNVEV (reference sequence). The CDR3 sequence is 12 residues long. Written as DNA, the CDR3 is TGTGCCAGCAGTTCGCCGGACACTGAAGCTTTCTTT. The encoded protein is CASSSPDTEAFF.

The chain couples TRBV18 to TRBJ1-1; 10 nucleotides line up with TRBD1. The V and J ends lost 3 bases and 8 bases, in that order; junction bases with no gene match: 9. Germline V gene lookup returns CDR1 KGHSH and CDR2 LQKENI. This CDR3 region has 15 residues. Here the CDR3 DNA reads TGTGCCAGCTCACCTACCGGGGGGACAGGGGTCGAAGCTTTCTTT. Its protein is CASSPTGGTGVEAFF. The variable domain in full, with the rest retrieved from reference TRBV18 and TRBJ1-1, is NAGVMQNPRHLVRRRGQEARLRCSPMKGHSHVYWYRQLPEEGLKFMVYLQKENIIDESGMPKERFSAEFPKEGPSILRIQQVVRGDSAAYFCASSPTGGTGVEAFFGQGTRLTVV.

This chain links TRBV10-3 with TRBJ1-2; TRBD1 aligns across 9 bases. The CDR3 has 13 amino acids. Germline V gene sequence: CDR1 ENHRY, CDR2 SYGVKD. After removal of 6 bases from V and 8 bases from J, the junction contained 7 bases not matched to a gene. The CDR3 nucleotides read TGTGCCATCAGGGACAGGGGAACGGGAGGCTACACCTTC. Residues: CAIRDRGTGGYTF.

This rearrangement joins TRBV29-1 to TRBJ1-2; no reliable D call. This CDR3 contains 14 residues. Germline CDR1 and CDR2: SQVTM and ANQGSEA. V lost 0 bases and J lost 0, with 8 bases in between. The CDR3 DNA is TGCAGCGTTGAAGATCCAGAAGCTAACTATGGCTACACCTTC. This gives the protein CSVEDPEANYGYTF. Combining the CDR3 with reference TRBV29-1 and TRBJ1-2 gives the whole variable domain SAVISQKPSRDICQRGTSLTIQCQVDSQVTMMFWYRQQPGQSLTLIATANQGSEATYESGFVIDKFPISRPNLTFSTLTVSNMSPEDSSIYLCSVEDPEANYGYTFGSGTRLTVV.

The gene calls are TRBV11-2 and TRBJ2-7; maybe TRBD2 (6 bases). V lost 2 bases and J lost 9, with 8 bases in between. The CDR3 has 11 amino acids. The germline V gene has CDR1 SGHAT and CDR2 FQNNGV. In nucleotides, the CDR3 is TGTGCCAGCAGCTTAAGCGGGTTGCAGTACTTC. Its translation: CASSLSGLQYF. Using reference TRBV11-2 and TRBJ2-7 for the parts outside the CDR3, the full variable domain is EAGVAQSPRYKIIEKRQSVAFWCNPISGHATLYWYQQILGQGPKLLIQFQNNGVVDDSQLPKDRFSAERLKGVDSTLKIQPAKLEDSAVYLCASSLSGLQYFGPGTRLTVT.

The V call is TRBV30, the J call TRBJ2-7, with 11 bases aligning to TRBD2. The CDR3 contains 15 residues. Germline assignment: CDR1 GTSNPN and CDR2 SVGIG (reference sequence). The J segment lost 0 bases and the V segment lost 6 bases, leaving 7 bases of the junction unmatched. The CDR3 DNA reads as TGTGCCTGCCATACTAGCGGGGGTAGCTCCTACGAGCAGTACTTC. Protein: CACHTSGGSSYEQYF.

The CDR3 region has the DNA TGTGCCATCAGTGAAAGAACGGACGAATCTGGGGCCAACGTCCTGACTTTC. Residues: CAISERTDESGANVLTF. The genes are TRBV10-3 and TRBJ2-6; D is undetermined. The length of the CDR3 is 17 residues. Germline assignment: CDR1 ENHRY and CDR2 SYGVKD. V was cut by 3 bases and J by 1 base, with 13 bases left in between.

This clone has a single count. The chain is built from TRBV6-5 and TRBJ1-1, with 10 positions matching TRBD1. Germline V lookup: CDR1 MNHEY, CDR2 SVGAGI. The V gene end was trimmed by 7 bases and the J gene end by 8 bases; junction bases not matched to a gene: 10. The CDR3 contains 14 residues. The CDR3 DNA reads TGTGCCAGCATGGTGGGGACAGGGGCTGGGGAAGCTTTCTTT. It is translated as CASMVGTGAGEAFF.

The CDR3 reads CASSYGLIGTVSYEQYF. CDR3 in DNA: TGTGCCAGCAGCTATGGTTTGATCGGGACAGTCTCCTACGAGCAGTACTTC. This chain joins TRBV11-2 and TRBJ2-7, with 7 bases lining up with TRBD1. The CDR3 consists of 17 residues. V shed 4 bases, J shed 0 bases, and the junction held 12 bases outside the gene matches. The germline V gene encodes CDR1 SGHAT and CDR2 FQNNGV. The full variable domain, completed using reference TRBV11-2 and TRBJ2-7, is EAGVAQSPRYKIIEKRQSVAFWCNPISGHATLYWYQQILGQGPKLLIQFQNNGVVDDSQLPKDRFSAERLKGVDSTLKIQPAKLEDSAVYLCASSYGLIGTVSYEQYFGPGTRLTVT.

This sequence joins TRBV10-3 and TRBJ2-2; perhaps TRBD2 as D (6 bases). Between the trimmed V and J ends, which lost 2 bases and 2 bases, there was a span of 12 bases. The CDR3 has 16 amino acids. Germline CDR1 ENHRY, CDR2 SYGVKD. DNA of the CDR3: TGTGCCATCAGTGAGGAACTAGCCTTAAACACCGGGGAGCTGTTTTTT. It codes for CAISEELALNTGELFF.

This clone was observed a single time. The chain has TRBV27 and TRBJ2-7; TRBD2 might be the D (6 bases). Trimming pared 0 bases from V and 3 bases from J, leaving 15 bases between. CDR1 MNHEY and CDR2 SMNVEV come from the germline V gene (reference sequence). The CDR3 is 16 amino acids. The CDR3 DNA reads as TGTGCCAGCAGTTTATCCGGAGGAGGGAACTTCTACGAGCAGTACTTC. Encoded protein: CASSLSGGGNFYEQYF.

The CDR3 DNA reads TGTGCCAGCAGTCCCCGGGAACGGCTGTCCTACGAGCAGTACTTC. Protein sequence: CASSPRERLSYEQYF. The chain employs TRBV2 and TRBJ2-7; possible D gene TRBD2, 5 bases. The germline V gene encodes CDR1 SNHLY and CDR2 FYNNEI. The V and J ends lost 5 bases and 1 base respectively, with 15 bases between them. The CDR3 loop spans 15 amino acids.

This chain uses TRBV19 with TRBJ1-1; TRBD1 is a possible D gene (5 bases). The CDR3 totals 14 residues. V gave up 7 bases and J gave up 5 bases, with 17 bases separating them. The germline CDR1 and CDR2 sequences are LNHDA and SQIVND (reference sequence). Written as DNA, the CDR3 is TGTGCCAGTACCGTTTCAGGGTTCGGGACTGAAGCTTTCTTT. It specifies CASTVSGFGTEAFF.

Here the CDR3 reads CASSAAGTASYEQYF. CDR3 DNA sequence: TGTGCCAGCAGCGCGGCCGGGACAGCATCCTACGAGCAGTACTTC. The chain links TRBV13 to TRBJ2-7, with 7 nucleotides matching TRBD1. This CDR3 comprises 15 residues. In germline, CDR1 is PRHDT, CDR2 FYEKMQ (reference sequence). Losses at the gene ends were 5 bases for V and 1 base for J; bases not matched to a gene: 8.

A note on this clone: Other DNA sequences within the sample encode an identical CDR3. V usage is TRBV30 and J usage is TRBJ2-3; D uncertain. The V end was cut by 0 bases, the J end by 4 bases, with 8 bases between. This CDR3 has 13 amino acids. CDR1 and CDR2 from the germline V gene are GTSNPN and SVGIG (reference sequence). CDR3 nucleotides: TGTGCCTGGAGTGTGGTTGGCGCAGATACGCAGTATTTT. Translation gives CAWSVVGADTQYF. Full variable domain (outside the CDR3, taken from reference TRBV30 and TRBJ2-3): SQTIHQWPATLVQPVGSPLSLECTVEGTSNPNLYWYRQAAGRGLQLLFYSVGIGQISSEVPQNLSASRPQDRQFILSSKKLLLSDSGFYLCAWSVVGADTQYFGPGTRLTVL.

The chain uses TRBV7-9 and TRBJ2-1, with D tentatively TRBD1 (6 bases). CDR1 and CDR2 from the germline V gene are SEHNR and FQNEAQ (reference sequence). Between the trimmed V and J ends, which lost 1 base and 4 bases, there was a span of 11 bases. The CDR3 totals 15 residues. The CDR3 region is CASSLGDRIYNEQFF. The DNA for the CDR3 is TGTGCCAGCAGCTTAGGCGACAGGATATACAATGAGCAGTTCTTC.

The rearrangement uses TRBV11-2 and TRBJ2-3, with 11 bases that match TRBD2. V lost 3 bases, J lost 6 bases, and 5 bases stayed unmatched. CDR3 length: 15 residues. Germline V gives CDR1 SGHAT, CDR2 FQNNGV. CDR3 residues: CASSFLAGGPDTQYF. CDR3 coding DNA: TGTGCCAGCAGCTTCTTAGCGGGGGGGCCGGATACGCAGTATTTT.

This rearrangement joins TRBV2 to TRBJ2-7, with 14 bases aligning to TRBD2. This CDR3 comprises 15 residues. From germline, CDR1 is SNHLY and CDR2 FYNNEI. V shed 6 bases, J shed 2 bases, and the junction held 3 bases outside the gene matches. For the CDR3, the DNA is TGTGCCAGCAGGGGACTAGCGGGGGTTGCCTACGAGCAGTACTTC. It translates to CASRGLAGVAYEQYF.